The 29 T cell receptor beta chains reported below all come from one sample, sequenced in a study of blood T cell repertoires in COVID-19. Libraries were prepared by immunoSEQ multiplex PCR; TCRdb keeps only in-frame clonotypes and omits some of them. The sample contains under 200,000 clones, around 74% of which appear only once. Sequenced sample: peripheral blood. Every receptor here comes from a woman of 80 years or more with acute or convalescent COVID-19.

This clone has more than one count but fewer than ten. The chain employs TRBV10-1 and TRBJ2-3; D perhaps matches TRBD2 (5 bases). Germline V lookup: CDR1 WNHNN, CDR2 SYGVQD (reference sequence). Between the trimmed V and J ends, which lost 4 bases and 0 bases, there was a span of 5 bases. The CDR3 is made up of 13 amino acids. CDR3 residues: CASSGGSTDTQYF. CDR3 nucleotide sequence: TGCGCCAGCAGTGGAGGGAGCACAGATACGCAGTATTTT.

The chain uses TRBV24-1 and TRBJ2-5; maybe TRBD1 (6 bases). Germline values: CDR1 KGHDR, CDR2 SFDVKD. The germline V and J ends were trimmed by 9 bases and 4 bases, with 14 bases remaining between them. The CDR3 contains 13 residues. The CDR3 nucleotides are TGTGCCACCGGCAAGGACAGCGTAGAGACCCAGTACTTC. It yields the protein CATGKDSVETQYF.

This clone showed up just a few times. The J gene is TRBJ2-1, the V gene TRBV28, with D possibly being TRBD2 (6 bases). Trimming removed 6 bases at V and 6 bases at J, with 18 bases between. Germline values: CDR1 MDHEN, CDR2 SYDVKM. The CDR3 runs to 15 residues. CDR3 DNA: TGTGCCAGCAGCAGAACAACTAGCATCGGCAATGAGCAGTTCTTC. Translation: CASSRTTSIGNEQFF.

The V gene is TRBV6-5, the J gene TRBJ1-4, with 8 positions matching TRBD1. In germline, CDR1 is MNHEY, CDR2 SVGAGI. The CDR3 spans 15 residues. Unmatched junction bases numbered 10, after V lost 6 bases and J lost 7 bases. The CDR3 spells CASRKLQGASEKLFF. CDR3 coding DNA: TGTGCCAGCAGGAAGCTGCAGGGGGCGAGTGAAAAACTGTTTTTT.

J is TRBJ2-5 and V is TRBV4-3, with D perhaps TRBD2 (6 bases). The CDR3 runs 15 residues. The germline CDR1 and CDR2 sequences are LGHNA and YSLEER. Trimming pared 0 bases from V and 7 bases from J, leaving 15 bases between. CDR3 loop: CASSQELGYGGTQYF. CDR3 bases: TGCGCCAGCAGCCAAGAATTGGGCTACGGGGGGACCCAGTACTTC.

The chain recombines TRBV10-3 with TRBJ2-1; D gene unclear. This CDR3 comprises 12 residues. Trimming left V 3 bases short and J 11 bases short, with 11 bases between. The germline gives CDR1 ENHRY, CDR2 SYGVKD. CDR3 sequence reads: CAISDGQMKQFF. DNA for the CDR3: TGTGCCATCAGTGATGGCCAAATGAAGCAGTTCTTC.

V usage is TRBV24-1 and J usage is TRBJ2-3; the D gene is possibly TRBD2 (5 bases). Germline V gene lookup returns CDR1 KGHDR and CDR2 SFDVKD. Between the trimmed V and J ends, which lost 11 bases and 2 bases, there was a span of 13 bases. The CDR3 spans 13 residues. The chain's CDR3 is CAISDGVTDTQYF. CDR3 sequence (DNA): TGTGCCATCTCTGACGGGGTCACAGATACGCAGTATTTT.

This clone has more than one count but fewer than ten. This sequence joins TRBV6-2 or TRBV6-3 and TRBJ2-7; D unresolved. CDR1 and CDR2 (germline): MNHEY, SVGEGT. There are 11 residues in the CDR3. The V and J ends lost 3 bases and 4 bases respectively, with 4 bases between them. This CDR3 is CASSYQYEQYF. The CDR3 DNA sequence: TGTGCCAGCAGTTATCAGTACGAGCAGTACTTC.

This clone was observed a few times. This rearrangement joins TRBV7-9 to TRBJ1-4; D ambiguous. Trimming removed 2 bases at V and 5 bases at J, with 12 bases between. This CDR3 is 15 amino acids long. CDR1 and CDR2 from the germline V gene are SEHNR and FQNEAQ (reference sequence). CDR3: CASSLIGRPNEKLFF. CDR3 coding DNA: TGTGCCAGCAGCTTAATCGGGAGACCAAATGAAAAACTGTTTTTT.

CDR3 sequence (DNA): TGTGCCAGTAGTATTGCCAGCGGGCTATCCTACGAGCAGTACTTC. Translated: CASSIASGLSYEQYF. The chain is built from TRBV19 and TRBJ2-7, with D tentatively TRBD2 (6 bases). The CDR3 contains 15 residues. Trimming took 3 bases from V and 1 from J, leaving 13 bases between them. In germline, CDR1 is LNHDA, CDR2 SQIVND (reference sequence).

This rearrangement joins TRBV10-3 to TRBJ1-1, with D uncertain. This CDR3 has 13 amino acids. Looked up from germline, CDR1 is ENHRY and CDR2 is SYGVKD. Trimming cost V 6 bases and J 4 bases, with 12 bases left between them. The CDR3 protein is CAIRDTVGTEAFF. CDR3 sequence (DNA): TGTGCCATCAGAGATACAGTGGGCACTGAAGCTTTCTTT.

The chain couples TRBV19 to TRBJ2-1; TRBD2 agrees at 14 bases. The CDR3 contains 16 residues. The ends lost 4 bases at V and 10 bases at J; junction bases unmatched: 9. The germline V gene encodes CDR1 LNHDA and CDR2 SQIVND (reference sequence). The chain's CDR3 is CASSRGLAGDTHEQFF. The CDR3 DNA follows: TGTGCCAGTAGTAGGGGACTAGCGGGAGACACCCACGAGCAGTTCTTC.

The CDR3 bases are TGTGCCAGTAGTAATTTGGCGGGACCCACAGATACGCAGTATTTT. Its protein product is CASSNLAGPTDTQYF. The chain has TRBV19 and TRBJ2-3; the D gene is possibly TRBD2 (6 bases). Germline CDR1 is LNHDA and CDR2 is SQIVND (reference sequence). This CDR3 is 15 amino acids long. V shed 4 bases and J shed 2 bases, with 13 bases lying between them. Full variable domain (rest looked up from reference TRBV19 and TRBJ2-3): DGGITQSPKYLFRKEGQNVTLSCEQNLNHDAMYWYRQDPGQGLRLIYYSQIVNDFQKGDIAEGYSVSREKKESFPLTVTSAQKNPTAFYLCASSNLAGPTDTQYFGPGTRLTVL.

The CDR3, as DNA: TGCGCCAGCAGCCTGGCGGGCTATGGCTACACCTTC. Its protein is CASSLAGYGYTF. The V and J genes are TRBV5-1 and TRBJ1-2; D is uncertain. The CDR3 runs to 12 residues. Trimming pared 4 bases from V and 4 bases from J, leaving 8 bases between. CDR1 SGHRS and CDR2 YFSETQ come from the germline V gene.

The J gene is TRBJ2-7, the V gene TRBV29-1, with 7 positions matching TRBD2. The CDR3 covers 14 residues. Trimming cost V 3 bases and J 4 bases; bases outside gene matches: 9. The germline gives CDR1 SQVTM, CDR2 ANQGSEA. CDR3 DNA: TGCAGCGTTGAGTCGCGCGGGAGCATTTACGAGCAGTACTTC. Its translation: CSVESRGSIYEQYF.

V usage is TRBV6-5 and J usage is TRBJ2-7, with 10 positions matching TRBD2. The CDR3 contains 16 residues. Germline CDR1 and CDR2: MNHEY and SVGAGI. V lost 4 bases to trimming and J lost 6 bases; unmatched junction nucleotides: 12. This CDR3 is CASSWASGSGLPEQYF. CDR3 sequence (DNA): TGTGCCAGCAGTTGGGCTAGCGGGAGCGGACTTCCCGAGCAGTACTTC.

The CDR3 DNA follows: TGTGCCAGCAGCGTGACCGGACAGGGGGAAAAACTGTTTTTT. It specifies CASSVTGQGEKLFF. J is TRBJ1-4 and V is TRBV9; 9 bases agree with TRBD1. The germline V gene encodes CDR1 SGDLS and CDR2 YYNGEE. The CDR3 is 14 residues long. Trimming took 2 bases from V and 8 from J; bases not matched to a gene: 4.

The V gene is TRBV3-1 (or the pseudogene TRBV3-2), the J gene TRBJ2-1; the match to TRBD2 covers 8 bases. The V gene's germline CDR1 is LGHDT and CDR2 YNNKEL (reference sequence). The CDR3 sequence is 20 residues long. V gave up 0 bases and J gave up 6 bases; unmatched junction bases: 19. This CDR3 reads CASSQDASFGRAMSANEQFF. The CDR3 region has the DNA TGTGCCAGCAGCCAAGATGCGTCGTTCGGGAGGGCGATGTCTGCCAATGAGCAGTTCTTC.

This chain links TRBV11-2 with TRBJ1-1, with D possibly being TRBD1 (6 bases). The CDR3 sequence is 14 residues long. Germline V lookup: CDR1 SGHAT, CDR2 FQNNGV. The ends were cut back, 6 bases at V and 4 bases at J, with 15 bases in the middle. The CDR3 loop is CASRRGAGATEAFF. Written as DNA, the CDR3 is TGTGCCAGCAGGAGGGGTGCGGGGGCCACTGAAGCTTTCTTT.

CDR3 amino acids: CASSIAGLNTEAFF. The DNA for the CDR3 is TGTGCCAGTAGTATTGCAGGGTTGAACACTGAAGCTTTCTTT. V usage is TRBV19 and J usage is TRBJ1-1; possibly TRBD1 for D (5 bases). V lost 3 bases and J 0 bases, leaving 8 bases between the germline ends. The germline V gene encodes CDR1 LNHDA and CDR2 SQIVND (reference sequence). The CDR3 covers 14 residues.

J is TRBJ2-3 and V is TRBV28; D is possibly TRBD1 (5 bases). CDR1 and CDR2 from the germline V gene are MDHEN and SYDVKM. The length of the CDR3 is 12 residues. Trimming took 11 bases from V and 6 from J, leaving 15 bases between them. CDR3 nucleotides: TGTGCCTCCCAGGGTGGTTGGGATACGCAGTATTTT. Encoded protein: CASQGGWDTQYF.

This clone was detected a few times. The rearrangement joins TRBV12-3 or TRBV12-4 to TRBJ1-1; TRBD1 is a possible D gene (5 bases). The length of the CDR3 is 13 residues. V lost 8 bases, J lost 4 bases, and 14 bases lay in between. CDR3 sequence reads: CASGGGRGTEAFF. The DNA for the CDR3 is TGTGCCAGCGGAGGCGGGAGGGGCACTGAAGCTTTCTTT.

This chain uses TRBV28 with TRBJ1-1, with D uncertain. Germline V gives CDR1 MDHEN, CDR2 SYDVKM. V dropped 5 bases and J dropped 0 bases, with 16 bases sitting between them. The CDR3 has 16 residues. Here the CDR3 reads CASSPYGRLVNTEAFF. The DNA for the CDR3 is TGTGCCAGCAGTCCATATGGTCGGCTAGTGAACACTGAAGCTTTCTTT.

The V call is TRBV11-3, the J call TRBJ2-2; 7 bases are shared with TRBD2. The CDR3 consists of 17 residues. J lost 2 bases, V lost 1 base, and 7 bases had no gene match. The germline CDR1 and CDR2 sequences are SGHNT and YENEEA. CDR3 bases: TGTGCCAGCAGCTTAGGTTCGTCAGCGGGAAACACCGGGGAGCTGTTTTTT. It codes for CASSLGSSAGNTGELFF.

The chain has TRBV6-5 and TRBJ2-1; weak D call: TRBD1 (5 bases). CDR1 is MNHEY, CDR2 SVGAGI, per germline. Trimming pared 2 bases from V and 6 bases from J, leaving 14 bases between. This CDR3 comprises 15 residues. The CDR3 loop reads CASSYRNRNINEQFF. CDR3 nucleotide sequence: TGTGCCAGCAGTTACCGAAACAGGAATATCAATGAGCAGTTCTTC.

As for this clone: Other DNA sequences in the same sample also yield this CDR3. The gene calls are TRBV6-5 and TRBJ1-5; D is perhaps TRBD1 (6 bases). CDR1 is MNHEY and CDR2 is SVGAGI in the germline V gene. V dropped 3 bases and J dropped 4 bases, with 10 bases sitting between them. The CDR3 has 14 residues. DNA for the CDR3: TGTGCCAGCAGTTATGGGCAGGGGAATCAGCCCCAGCATTTT. Residues: CASSYGQGNQPQHF.

V and J are TRBV12-3 or TRBV12-4 and TRBJ2-7; unclear D gene. Trimming removed 4 bases from V and 1 base from J, with 2 bases in between. This CDR3 contains 11 residues. The CDR3 protein is CASSSSYEQYF. The CDR3 nucleotides are TGTGCCAGCAGTTCTTCCTACGAGCAGTACTTC.

V gene TRBV28 combines with J gene TRBJ1-3, with D possibly matching TRBD1 (6 bases). Germline lookup yields CDR1 MDHEN and CDR2 SYDVKM. With 2 bases removed from V and 4 bases from J, the gap between germline ends came to 12 bases. The CDR3 covers 15 residues. The CDR3 protein is CASSLTVRGGNTIYF. For the CDR3, the DNA is TGTGCCAGCAGTTTAACCGTCAGGGGCGGAAACACCATATATTTT.

This clone was detected only a few times. The chain uses TRBV7-9 and TRBJ2-5, with a possible D match to TRBD2 (6 bases). The ends were cut back, 5 bases at V and 3 bases at J, with 16 bases in the middle. The CDR3 totals 15 residues. The germline CDR1 and CDR2 sequences are SEHNR and FQNEAQ (reference sequence). CDR3 DNA sequence: TGTGCCAGCAGCAAGGGACTTACTAGGGAAGAGACCCAGTACTTC. Translating gives CASSKGLTREETQYF.